Shown below are 30 T cell receptor beta chains from a single sample sequenced in a study of blood T cell repertoires in COVID-19. Generated by immunoSEQ multiplex PCR, the TCRdb table keeps only in-frame clones and is missing some. The sample lists about 200,000 clones; around nine tenths were seen once. The sequenced sample consisted of PBMCs or T cells enriched from blood (not recorded which). All receptors derive from a woman aged 30 to 39 who had been exposed to COVID-19.

V and J are TRBV19 and TRBJ2-7, with D maybe TRBD1 (6 bases). Germline CDR1 and CDR2: LNHDA and SQIVND (reference sequence). V shed 4 bases and J shed 2 bases, with 15 bases lying between them. This CDR3 is 15 amino acids long. The CDR3 sequence: CASSKPGVRTYEQYF. The CDR3 DNA follows: TGTGCCAGTAGTAAACCAGGGGTTCGAACCTACGAGCAGTACTTC.

A single count supports this clone. V usage is TRBV3-1 (or the pseudogene TRBV3-2) and J usage is TRBJ1-2, with 10 bases lining up with TRBD1. V gave up 3 bases and J gave up 7 bases; unmatched junction bases: 5. The CDR3 has 14 amino acids. The germline V gene encodes CDR1 LGHDT and CDR2 YNNKEL (reference sequence). CDR3 sequence (DNA): TGTGCCAGCAGCCACCCGGACAGGGGGAGTGGCTACACCTTC. Amino acid sequence: CASSHPDRGSGYTF.

J is TRBJ1-4 and V is TRBV5-5; 10 bases map to TRBD1. Losses at the gene ends were 4 bases for V and 8 bases for J; bases not matched to a gene: 5. CDR3 length equals 14 residues. Germline V CDR1 and CDR2: SGHKS, YYEKEE (reference sequence). As DNA, the CDR3 is TGTGCCAGCAGCCTGGGACAGGGGAACGAAAAACTGTTTTTT. Translation gives CASSLGQGNEKLFF.

V usage is TRBV18 and J usage is TRBJ2-3; D call uncertain. V dropped 3 bases and J dropped 4 bases, with 14 bases sitting between them. Germline V lookup: CDR1 KGHSH, CDR2 LQKENI. The CDR3 contains 15 residues. The CDR3 region is CASSPIATMPDTQYF. The CDR3 coding sequence is TGTGCCAGCTCACCCATAGCAACTATGCCAGATACGCAGTATTTT.

This clone was seen more than once but under ten times. This sequence joins TRBV15 and TRBJ1-5; weak D call: TRBD1 (5 bases). The CDR3 extends over 15 amino acids. V was shortened by 3 bases and J by 0 bases, with 9 bases between the two germline ends. CDR1 and CDR2 (germline): LNHNV, YYDKDF (reference sequence). CDR3 loop: CATSRDGHSNQPQHF. The CDR3 DNA is TGTGCCACCAGCAGGGACGGACATAGCAATCAGCCCCAGCATTTT.

The chain employs TRBV27 and TRBJ2-4; D may be TRBD1 (5 bases). V lost 0 bases and J 0 bases, leaving 24 bases between the germline ends. In germline, CDR1 is MNHEY, CDR2 SMNVEV (reference sequence). The CDR3 has 21 residues. CDR3 bases: TGTGCCAGCAGTTTATCTGTTAAAGACCCTAAGGGGTTTATAGCCAAAAACATTCAGTACTTC. Translating it yields CASSLSVKDPKGFIAKNIQYF.

The V and J genes are TRBV30 and TRBJ1-2; weak D call: TRBD1 (6 bases). Per the germline V gene, CDR1 is GTSNPN and CDR2 is SVGIG (reference sequence). Trimming stripped 4 bases from V and 10 bases from J, with 13 bases between. The CDR3 spans 11 residues. This chain's CDR3 is CAWMGAVAYTF. The CDR3 DNA reads as TGTGCCTGGATGGGGGCAGTTGCCTACACCTTC.

The V gene is TRBV6-5, the J gene TRBJ1-6, with 9 bases matching TRBD1. The ends lost 4 bases at V and 9 bases at J; junction bases unmatched: 10. Germline CDR1 reads MNHEY; CDR2 reads SVGAGI. The CDR3 is 16 residues long. The CDR3 loop reads CASSFSRDRVGSPLHF. Here the CDR3 DNA reads TGTGCCAGCAGTTTTTCGCGGGACAGGGTTGGTTCACCCCTCCACTTT.

The CDR3 nucleotides read TGTGCCACCAGTGAGGGGCAGGGAAATCAGCCCCAGCATTTT. Amino acid sequence: CATSEGQGNQPQHF. The chain couples TRBV24-1 to TRBJ1-5; tentative D call: TRBD1 (5 bases). The CDR3 has 14 residues. The germline V gene encodes CDR1 KGHDR and CDR2 SFDVKD. Trimming left V 4 bases short and J 4 bases short, with 10 bases between.

This chain connects TRBV19 to TRBJ1-1, with TRBD1 as a possible D gene (6 bases). The V gene lost 3 bases and the J gene lost 5 bases, with 16 bases spanning the gap. The CDR3 sequence is 15 residues long. Germline assignment: CDR1 LNHDA and CDR2 SQIVND (reference sequence). The CDR3 spells CASSIWRGGETEAFF. For the CDR3, the DNA is TGTGCCAGTAGTATTTGGCGAGGGGGAGAAACTGAAGCTTTCTTT.

The chain recombines TRBV14 with TRBJ2-2; TRBD1 agrees at 9 bases. The ends lost 6 bases at V and 0 bases at J; junction bases unmatched: 14. The germline V gene encodes CDR1 SGHDN and CDR2 FVKESK. CDR3 size: 19 residues. The CDR3 sequence is CASSKQGAYSIANTGELFF. For the CDR3, the DNA is TGTGCCAGCAGTAAACAGGGGGCCTACAGCATCGCGAACACCGGGGAGCTGTTTTTT.

The chain combines TRBV11-2 with TRBJ2-4; D is ambiguous. The V and J ends lost 1 base and 0 bases respectively, with 7 bases between them. In germline, CDR1 is SGHAT, CDR2 FQNNGV. This CDR3 comprises 15 residues. In DNA form, the CDR3 reads TGTGCCAGCAGCTTAGCGGGTGTAGCCAAAAACATTCAGTACTTC. Translated, it gives CASSLAGVAKNIQYF.

The chain joins TRBV2 to TRBJ2-6; weak D call: TRBD2 (7 bases). Per germline, CDR1 SNHLY and CDR2 FYNNEI. This CDR3 has 17 residues. V lost 5 bases to trimming and J lost 4 bases, with 18 bases between them. Here the CDR3 DNA reads TGTGCCAGCAGTACCGCGGTTGGGGGGGCCGGGGCCAACGTCCTGACTTTC. This codes for CASSTAVGGAGANVLTF.

The genes are TRBV28 and TRBJ2-3; TRBD1 aligns across 8 bases. V dropped 5 bases and J dropped 0; count of bases not matched to a gene: 16. Germline V CDR1 and CDR2: MDHEN, SYDVKM. CDR3 size: 19 residues. The CDR3 sequence: CASSHWTGPRGGSTDTQYF. The CDR3 DNA is TGTGCCAGCAGTCACTGGACAGGGCCCAGGGGAGGTAGCACAGATACGCAGTATTTT. Supplemented by reference TRBV28 and TRBJ2-3, the full variable domain reads DVKVTQSSRYLVKRTGEKVFLECVQDMDHENMFWYRQDPGLGLRLIYFSYDVKMKEKGDIPEGYSVSREKKERFSLILESASTNQTSMYLCASSHWTGPRGGSTDTQYFGPGTRLTVL.

J is TRBJ2-1 and V is TRBV3-1 (or the pseudogene TRBV3-2), with no clear D. V gave up 5 bases and J gave up 7 bases, with 6 bases separating them. CDR3 size: 11 residues. Germline V gives CDR1 LGHDT, CDR2 YNNKEL (reference sequence). CDR3 sequence (DNA): TGTGCCAGCAGCGTTTCGAATGAGCAGTTCTTC. This codes for CASSVSNEQFF.

The gene calls are TRBV3-1 (or the pseudogene TRBV3-2) and TRBJ2-6, with 7 bases matching TRBD1. V lost 3 bases and J lost 0; bases outside the gene matches: 5. The CDR3 totals 17 residues. The germline V gene encodes CDR1 LGHDT and CDR2 YNNKEL (reference sequence). The chain's CDR3 is CASSHRDRLSGANVLTF. In DNA form, the CDR3 reads TGTGCCAGCAGCCATCGGGACAGACTCTCTGGGGCCAACGTCCTGACTTTC.

The chain combines TRBV6-5 with TRBJ1-2, with a tentative D call TRBD1 (5 bases). Germline loops: CDR1 MNHEY, CDR2 SVGAGI. Trimming shortened V by 7 bases and J by 9 bases, and 24 bases separated the two germline ends. The CDR3 totals 15 residues. The CDR3 DNA reads TGTGCCAGCACCCAGGCGGCTGGGGGAGGATATAGCTACACCTTC. Translation: CASTQAAGGGYSYTF.

The chain employs TRBV10-3 and TRBJ2-7, with 12 positions matching TRBD2. The CDR3 has 15 residues. V dropped 4 bases and J dropped 6; count of bases not matched to a gene: 7. In germline, CDR1 is ENHRY, CDR2 SYGVKD. As DNA, the CDR3 is TGTGCCATCAGTGGTTCTAGCGGGGGGGCGTCCGAGCAGTACTTC. Amino acid sequence: CAISGSSGGASEQYF.

The chain is built from TRBV3-1 (or the pseudogene TRBV3-2) and TRBJ2-7; the match to TRBD1 covers 7 bases. CDR3 length: 12 amino acids. CDR1 and CDR2 (germline): LGHDT, YNNKEL (reference sequence). V gave up 8 bases and J gave up 0 bases; unmatched junction bases: 1. This CDR3 reads CASRDSSYEQYF. The CDR3 DNA reads as TGTGCCAGCCGGGACAGCTCCTACGAGCAGTACTTC.

The V and J genes are TRBV6-1 and TRBJ2-7; 10 nucleotides align to TRBD1. V dropped 3 bases and J dropped 1; count of bases not matched to a gene: 6. CDR1 is MNHNS and CDR2 is SASEGT in the germline V gene. The CDR3 has 16 amino acids. The chain's CDR3 is CASSDIPGQGSYEQYF. The CDR3, as DNA: TGTGCCAGCAGTGACATTCCGGGACAGGGGTCCTACGAGCAGTACTTC.

V usage is TRBV19 and J usage is TRBJ1-2; D uncertain. V was clipped by 5 bases and J by 0 bases, with 19 bases between them. This CDR3 has 17 residues. CDR1 and CDR2 from the germline V gene are LNHDA and SQIVND (reference sequence). Written as DNA, the CDR3 is TGTGCCAGTAGTCCGATCACCCCGTGGGCTCCTAACTATGGCTACACCTTC. Translation: CASSPITPWAPNYGYTF.

This clone was seen only once. V usage is TRBV10-1 and J usage is TRBJ2-7; D gene unclear. Trimming took off 0 bases at V and 2 bases at J, with 5 bases between the two ends. Germline CDR1 WNHNN, CDR2 SYGVQD (reference sequence). This CDR3 contains 13 residues. In DNA form, the CDR3 reads TGCGCCAGCAGTGAGTCACCTACCTACGAGCAGTACTTC. It yields the protein CASSESPTYEQYF.

The chain has TRBV7-2 and TRBJ1-4; a possible D gene is TRBD1 (6 bases). This CDR3 spans 16 amino acids. Germline V CDR1 and CDR2: SGHTA, FQGNSA. V was trimmed by 1 base and J by 4 bases, leaving 13 bases between them. CDR3 sequence reads: CASSLVGGRGNEKLFF. The CDR3 DNA is TGTGCCAGCAGCTTAGTTGGGGGCAGGGGTAATGAAAAACTGTTTTTT. Full variable domain (outside the CDR3, taken from reference TRBV7-2 and TRBJ1-4): GAGVSQSPSNKVTEKGKDVELRCDPISGHTALYWYRQSLGQGLEFLIYFQGNSAPDKSGLPSDRFSAERTGGSVSTLTIQRTQQEDSAVYLCASSLVGGRGNEKLFFGSGTQLSVL.

The chain is built from TRBV3-1 (or the pseudogene TRBV3-2) and TRBJ2-1, with 12 nucleotides matching TRBD2. Germline values: CDR1 LGHDT, CDR2 YNNKEL (reference sequence). V dropped 3 bases and J dropped 4; count of bases not matched to a gene: 4. The CDR3 extends over 16 amino acids. CDR3 nucleotide sequence: TGTGCCAGCAGCCAGCCTAGCGGGGGGGCTTACAATGAGCAGTTCTTC. The encoded protein is CASSQPSGGAYNEQFF.

The gene calls are TRBV10-2 and TRBJ2-1; 8 bases fit TRBD2. Looked up from germline, CDR1 is WSHSY and CDR2 is SAAADI. The CDR3 has 14 residues. V shed 8 bases, J shed 8 bases, and the junction held 11 bases outside the gene matches. The CDR3 is CASRFGTRVDEQFF. The CDR3 bases are TGCGCCAGCCGCTTTGGGACTAGGGTCGATGAGCAGTTCTTC.

The V gene is TRBV2, the J gene TRBJ2-3; TRBD2 agrees at 10 bases. The CDR3 is made up of 17 amino acids. CDR1 is SNHLY, CDR2 FYNNEI, per germline. V shed 4 bases, J shed 4 bases, and the junction held 11 bases outside the gene matches. Written as DNA, the CDR3 is TGTGCCAGCAGTGTGTTCCTAGCGGGGGATGTCGCAGATACGCAGTATTTT. It codes for CASSVFLAGDVADTQYF. Looking up the rest from reference TRBV2 and TRBJ2-3 gives the full variable domain: EPEVTQTPSHQVTQMGQEVILRCVPISNHLYFYWYRQILGQKVEFLVSFYNNEISEKSEIFDDQFSVERPDGSNFTLKIRSTKLEDSAMYFCASSVFLAGDVADTQYFGPGTRLTVL.

The chain carries TRBV7-8 and TRBJ1-5; 8 bases line up with TRBD1. V dropped 1 base and J dropped 11; count of bases not matched to a gene: 10. Germline V gene data show CDR1 as SGHVS and CDR2 as FQNEAQ. This CDR3 is built from 15 residues. CDR3 nucleotide sequence: TGTGCCAGCAGCTTAGGAGCGACAGGGGAAGGTTCCCAGCATTTT. Translated, it gives CASSLGATGEGSQHF. Using reference TRBV7-8 and TRBJ1-5 for the parts outside the CDR3, the full variable domain is GAGVSQSPRYKVAKRGQDVALRCDPISGHVSLFWYQQALGQGPEFLTYFQNEAQLDKSGLPSDRFFAERPEGSVSTLKIQRTQQEDSAVYLCASSLGATGEGSQHFGDGTRLSIL.

J is TRBJ1-5 and V is TRBV5-1; D gene uncertain. Germline V gene lookup returns CDR1 SGHRS and CDR2 YFSETQ. The length of the CDR3 is 15 residues. V was clipped by 0 bases and J by 3 bases, with 10 bases between them. Written as DNA, the CDR3 is TGCGCCAGCAGCTTGGGAGGGCTCTACAATCAGCCCCAGCATTTT. It specifies CASSLGGLYNQPQHF.

V usage is TRBV24-1 and J usage is TRBJ2-7; D ambiguous. The CDR3 extends over 13 amino acids. Between the trimmed V and J ends, which lost 4 bases and 2 bases, there was a span of 8 bases. Germline V CDR1 and CDR2: KGHDR, SFDVKD. CDR3 protein: CATSDSRTYEQYF. CDR3 DNA: TGTGCCACCAGTGACTCGAGGACCTACGAGCAGTACTTC.

CDR3: CASSQLGGELLSTDTQYF. CDR3 DNA sequence: TGTGCCAGCAGCCAACTAGGCGGGGAGCTACTTAGCACAGATACGCAGTATTTT. The rearrangement links TRBV14 to TRBJ2-3, with D perhaps TRBD2 (6 bases). Germline CDR1 reads SGHDN; CDR2 reads FVKESK. Trimming stripped 2 bases from V and 0 bases from J, with 18 bases between. This CDR3 has 18 residues. The full variable domain, rest sourced from reference TRBV14 and TRBJ2-3, is EAGVTQFPSHSVIEKGQTVTLRCDPISGHDNLYWYRRVMGKEIKFLLHFVKESKQDESGMPNNRFLAERTGGTYSTLKVQPAELEDSGVYFCASSQLGGELLSTDTQYFGPGTRLTVL.